This T cell receptor beta chain came from a study of read filtering for tumor transcriptome and immune sequencing. At the level of the study: After DNase treatment, RNA was made into whole-transcriptome libraries. Study results and limitations: The CD138-negative fraction was mixed bone marrow immune cells, not pure T cells.

The library was built from around 0.4 ug RNA with molecular barcoded adaptors for alpha/delta and beta/gamma chains. TCRdb fed the reads into MiXCR, producing one record per CDR3 protein. This table has roughly 67,000 distinct CDR3 sequences, roughly 19% appearing once. This clonotype has at least ten counts. Its antigen remains unknown. The CDR3 sequence is 16 residues long. V was trimmed by 4 bases and J by 1 base, leaving 16 bases between them. Germline V gene lookup returns CDR1 SNHLY and CDR2 FYNNEI. This sequence originates from a donor aged 40 or over with multiple myeloma. The sample comprised a population of CD138-negative cells sorted from bone marrow. The chain joins TRBV2 to TRBJ1-1; D ambiguous. The CDR3 loop is CASSGPTAAPNTEAFF. CDR3 coding DNA: TGTGCCAGCAGTGGGCCCACAGCCGCCCCGAACACTGAAGCTTTCTTT.